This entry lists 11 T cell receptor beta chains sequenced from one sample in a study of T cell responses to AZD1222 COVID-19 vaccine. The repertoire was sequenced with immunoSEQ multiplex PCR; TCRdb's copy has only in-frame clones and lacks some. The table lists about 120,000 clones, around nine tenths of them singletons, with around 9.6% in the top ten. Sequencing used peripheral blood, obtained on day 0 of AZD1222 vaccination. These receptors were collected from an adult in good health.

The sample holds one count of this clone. CDR3 protein: CASSSYASFDRAGYEQYF. As DNA, the CDR3 is TGTGCCAGCAGTTCCTACGCATCCTTCGACAGGGCAGGTTACGAGCAGTACTTC. V and J are TRBV28 and TRBJ2-7; 7 nucleotides agree with TRBD1. The CDR3 loop spans 18 amino acids. CDR1 MDHEN and CDR2 SYDVKM come from the germline V gene. Germline trimming cut 4 bases from V and 4 bases from J; bases unmatched to any gene: 19. Full variable domain (remainder filled in from reference TRBV28 and TRBJ2-7): DVKVTQSSRYLVKRTGEKVFLECVQDMDHENMFWYRQDPGLGLRLIYFSYDVKMKEKGDIPEGYSVSREKKERFSLILESASTNQTSMYLCASSSYASFDRAGYEQYFGPGTRLTVT.

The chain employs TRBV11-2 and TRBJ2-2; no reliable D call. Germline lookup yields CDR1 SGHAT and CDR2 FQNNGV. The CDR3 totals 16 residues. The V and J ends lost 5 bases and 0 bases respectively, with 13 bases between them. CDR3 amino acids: CASSLQRSANTGELFF. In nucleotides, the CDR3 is TGTGCCAGCAGCCTCCAAAGATCGGCGAACACCGGGGAGCTGTTTTTT.

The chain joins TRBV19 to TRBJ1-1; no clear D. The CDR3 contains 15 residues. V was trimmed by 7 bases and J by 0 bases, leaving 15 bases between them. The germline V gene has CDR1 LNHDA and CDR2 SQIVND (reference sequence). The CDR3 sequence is CASNRAEVMNTEAFF. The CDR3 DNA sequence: TGTGCCAGTAATCGGGCAGAGGTTATGAACACTGAAGCTTTCTTT.

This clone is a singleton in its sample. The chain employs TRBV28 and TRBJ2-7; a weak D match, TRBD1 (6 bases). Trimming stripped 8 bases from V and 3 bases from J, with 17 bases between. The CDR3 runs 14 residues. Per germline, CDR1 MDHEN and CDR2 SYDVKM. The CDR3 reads CASSPRGNSYEQYF. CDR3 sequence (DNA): TGTGCCAGCTCCCCGAGGGGGAACAGCTACGAGCAGTACTTC.

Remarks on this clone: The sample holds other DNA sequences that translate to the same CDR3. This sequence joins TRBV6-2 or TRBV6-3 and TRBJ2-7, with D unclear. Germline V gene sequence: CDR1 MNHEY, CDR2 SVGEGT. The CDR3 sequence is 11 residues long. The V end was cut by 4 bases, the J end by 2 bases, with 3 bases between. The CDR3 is CASSSPYEQYF. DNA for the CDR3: TGTGCCAGCAGTTCGCCCTACGAGCAGTACTTC.

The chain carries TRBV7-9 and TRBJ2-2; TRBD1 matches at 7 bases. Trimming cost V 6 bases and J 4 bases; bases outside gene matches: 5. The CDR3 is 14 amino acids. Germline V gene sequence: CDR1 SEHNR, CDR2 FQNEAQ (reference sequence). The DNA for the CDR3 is TGTGCCAGCAGGGTACAGGGGAGCACCGGGGAGCTGTTTTTT. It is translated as CASRVQGSTGELFF. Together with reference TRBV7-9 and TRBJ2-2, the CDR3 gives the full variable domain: DTGVSQNPRHKITKRGQNVTFRCDPISEHNRLYWYRQTLGQGPEFLTYFQNEAQLEKSRLLSDRFSAERPKGSFSTLEIQRTEQGDSAMYLCASRVQGSTGELFFGEGSRLTVL.

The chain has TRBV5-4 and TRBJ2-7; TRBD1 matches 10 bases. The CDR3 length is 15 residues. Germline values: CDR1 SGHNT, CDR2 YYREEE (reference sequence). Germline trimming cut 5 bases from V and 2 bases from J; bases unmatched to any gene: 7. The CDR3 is CASRSGTGVAYEQYF. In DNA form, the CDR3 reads TGTGCCAGCAGGTCCGGGACAGGGGTGGCCTACGAGCAGTACTTC.

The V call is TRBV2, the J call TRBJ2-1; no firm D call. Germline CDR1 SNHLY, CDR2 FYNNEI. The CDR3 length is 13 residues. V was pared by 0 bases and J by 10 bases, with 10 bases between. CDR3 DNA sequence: TGTGCCAGCAGTGAAGCGCTTGCGACAGAGCAGTTCTTC. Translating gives CASSEALATEQFF.

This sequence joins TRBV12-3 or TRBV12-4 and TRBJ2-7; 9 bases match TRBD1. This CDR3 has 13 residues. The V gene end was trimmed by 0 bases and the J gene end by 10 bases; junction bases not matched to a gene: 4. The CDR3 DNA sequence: TGTGCCAGCAGTTTAGCGCGGGGACAGGGACAGTACTTC. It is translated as CASSLARGQGQYF.

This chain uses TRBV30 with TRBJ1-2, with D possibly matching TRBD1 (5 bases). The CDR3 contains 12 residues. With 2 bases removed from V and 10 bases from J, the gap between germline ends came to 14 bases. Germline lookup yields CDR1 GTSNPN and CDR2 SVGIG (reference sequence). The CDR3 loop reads CAWSTTGTHYTF. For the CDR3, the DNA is TGTGCCTGGAGTACCACCGGGACCCACTACACCTTC.

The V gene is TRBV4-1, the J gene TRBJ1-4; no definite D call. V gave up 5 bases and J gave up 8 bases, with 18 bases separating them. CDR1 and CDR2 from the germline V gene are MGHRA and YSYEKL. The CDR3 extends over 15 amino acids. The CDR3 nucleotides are TGCGCCAGCAGCGCGAACAGTTTAGTTTGGGAAAAACTGTTTTTT. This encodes CASSANSLVWEKLFF.